The subject of this entry is one T cell receptor beta chain. Individual cDNA molecules each carried unique molecular identifiers attached by the library. MiXCR was run by TCRdb on the RACE reads, yielding one entry per CDR3 protein. The sample lists around 120,000 distinct CDR3 sequences, roughly 13% occurring once. The data are from a study of human T cells and chemical hapten exposure. Background on the study: Patients' scalps got diphenylcyclopropenone weekly throughout the approximately 25-week study.

The time point denotes: patch test 1, 2 weeks after DPC sensitization. Treatment of the sample: therapeutic diphenylcyclopropenone sensitization with weekly scalp DPC. The sample consisted of whole blood, taken in connection with sensitization to the hapten diphenylcyclopropenone (DPC). The origin of this receptor is a man aged 18-30 years with alopecia areata. Some clones in this sample may be carry-over from other donors' samples.

Here the CDR3 reads CASSLVRREANYGYTF. The CDR3 DNA reads as TGTGCCAGCAGCTTAGTTCGCAGGGAAGCTAACTATGGCTACACCTTC. The rearrangement joins TRBV7-8 to TRBJ1-2, with D possibly matching TRBD1 (5 bases). Germline V CDR1 and CDR2: SGHVS, FQNEAQ. The CDR3 is made up of 16 amino acids. Trimming left V 1 base short and J 0 bases short, with 12 bases between.